One sample yielded the 8 T cell receptor beta chains listed below, sequenced in a study of CD8 T cells in Susac syndrome. Reverse transcription used 0.5 to 1 ug RNA and random hexamers. TCRdb redid the calling of the immunoSEQ multiplex PCR reads with MiXCR, one entry per CDR3 protein. This sample carries about 280,000 distinct CDR3 sequences, 85% of them seen once, and the ten largest clones take approximately 0.11%. Sequencing input: CD8+ T cells from PBMCs. These receptors all stem from a human donor with multiple sclerosis.

The gene calls are TRBV12-3 or TRBV12-4 and TRBJ1-1; the match to TRBD1 covers 7 bases. CDR3 length: 15 residues. The V and J ends lost 5 bases and 1 base, in that order; junction bases with no gene match: 7. Here the CDR3 reads CASSPGQKKNTEAFF. The CDR3 bases are TGTGCCAGCAGTCCGGGACAGAAGAAGAACACTGAAGCTTTCTTT.

This chain's CDR3 is CASSYSAGEYTGELFF. The CDR3 nucleotides read TGTGCCAGCAGTTACTCAGCGGGAGAGTACACCGGGGAGCTGTTTTTT. V is TRBV6-5 and J is TRBJ2-2; 8 bases are a match to TRBD2. The CDR3 has 16 residues. Germline V lookup: CDR1 MNHEY, CDR2 SVGAGI. J was trimmed by 3 bases and V by 0 bases; bases with no gene match: 3.

The J gene is TRBJ2-1, the V gene TRBV20-1; TRBD2 matches 8 bases. J was trimmed by 4 bases and V by 3 bases; bases with no gene match: 11. This CDR3 is built from 16 residues. The germline CDR1 and CDR2 sequences are DFQATT and SNEGSKA (reference sequence). This chain's CDR3 is CSARTSAGVLYNEQFF. The CDR3 coding sequence is TGCAGTGCTAGGACTTCAGCGGGAGTCCTTTACAATGAGCAGTTCTTC.

In this sample, this clonotype turned up once. The genes are TRBV30 and TRBJ2-7; D is perhaps TRBD2 (6 bases). Per the germline V gene, CDR1 is GTSNPN and CDR2 is SVGIG (reference sequence). The CDR3 runs 13 residues. The germline V and J ends were trimmed by 3 bases and 4 bases, with 13 bases remaining between them. This CDR3 is CAWRVAETYEQYF. DNA for the CDR3: TGTGCCTGGAGGGTAGCGGAAACTTACGAGCAGTACTTC.

The chain is built from TRBV6-6 and TRBJ2-7; D call uncertain. Germline V gene lookup returns CDR1 MNHNY and CDR2 SVGAGI (reference sequence). The CDR3 covers 16 residues. Trimming stripped 5 bases from V and 2 bases from J, with 19 bases between. In DNA, the CDR3 is TGTGCCAGCAGTCAAACTCGGCGCCCCACGGCCTACGAGCAGTACTTC. Translated: CASSQTRRPTAYEQYF.

The DNA for the CDR3 is TGTGCCAGCAGCCGAGGACAGGGGGGAGAGCCCCAGCATTTT. The encoded protein is CASSRGQGGEPQHF. V gene TRBV9 combines with J gene TRBJ1-5, with 10 bases matching TRBD1. The CDR3 loop spans 14 amino acids. Germline-derived CDR1 and CDR2 are SGDLS and YYNGEE. Trimming at V came to 4 bases and at J to 8 bases, leaving 6 bases not matched to a gene.

This clonotype was picked up a small number of times. This chain links TRBV6-5 with TRBJ2-2, with D possibly TRBD1 on 6 matching bases. The V end lost 4 bases, the J end lost 6 bases, and 9 bases lay between the germline ends. The CDR3 runs to 13 residues. Per the germline V gene, CDR1 is MNHEY and CDR2 is SVGAGI. The CDR3 nucleotides are TGTGCCAGCAGTTTACAGGGAGCCGGGGAGCTGTTTTTT. It is translated as CASSLQGAGELFF.

The genes are TRBV15 and TRBJ2-3, with 13 bases lining up with TRBD2. This CDR3 is built from 16 residues. V trimming: 3 bases; J trimming: 4 bases; junction bases outside the gene matches: 4. Germline V gene data show CDR1 as LNHNV and CDR2 as YYDKDF (reference sequence). In nucleotides, the CDR3 is TGTGCCACCAGCAGCCTGGGACTAGCGGGACCAGATACGCAGTATTTT. Translation gives CATSSLGLAGPDTQYF.